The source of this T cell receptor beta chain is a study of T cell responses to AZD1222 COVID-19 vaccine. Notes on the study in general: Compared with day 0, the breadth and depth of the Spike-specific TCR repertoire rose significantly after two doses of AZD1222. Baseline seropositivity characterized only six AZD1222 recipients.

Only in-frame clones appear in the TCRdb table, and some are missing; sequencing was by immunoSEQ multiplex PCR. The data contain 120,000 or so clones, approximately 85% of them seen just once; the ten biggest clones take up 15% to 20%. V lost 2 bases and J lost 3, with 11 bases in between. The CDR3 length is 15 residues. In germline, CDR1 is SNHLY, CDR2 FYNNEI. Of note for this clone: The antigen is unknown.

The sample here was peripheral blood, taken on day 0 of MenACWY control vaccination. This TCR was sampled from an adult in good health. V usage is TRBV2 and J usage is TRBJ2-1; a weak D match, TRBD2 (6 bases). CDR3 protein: CASSEQVAVYNEQFF. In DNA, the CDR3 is TGTGCCAGCAGTGAACAGGTAGCGGTCTACAATGAGCAGTTCTTC. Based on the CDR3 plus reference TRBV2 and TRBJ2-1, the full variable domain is EPEVTQTPSHQVTQMGQEVILRCVPISNHLYFYWYRQILGQKVEFLVSFYNNEISEKSEIFDDQFSVERPDGSNFTLKIRSTKLEDSAMYFCASSEQVAVYNEQFFGPGTRLTVL.